This entry lists 25 T cell receptor beta chains sequenced from one sample in a study of OX40 agonist ivuxolimab in advanced cancers. Data came from immunoSEQ multiplex PCR; TCRdb stores just in-frame clones and leaves some out. The table records 85,000 to 90,000 clones, about 94% of them present only once. The sample here was CD4+ or CD8+ T cells sorted from blood, taken in a trial of the OX40 agonist ivuxolimab. The receptors stem from an adult with an advanced solid tumor such as melanoma, head and neck, liver or kidney cancer.

The genes are TRBV7-6 and TRBJ2-1; 15 bases align to TRBD2. The CDR3 length is 15 residues. The junction had 6 bases not matched to a gene; V was cut back by 6 bases and J by 9 bases. The germline V gene has CDR1 SGHVS and CDR2 FNYEAQ. The CDR3 spells CASSRGLAGGREQFF. CDR3 DNA: TGTGCCAGCAGTCGCGGACTAGCGGGAGGGCGTGAGCAGTTCTTC.

The chain is built from TRBV4-1 and TRBJ2-3; D perhaps matches TRBD1 (6 bases). V was clipped by 1 base and J by 7 bases, with 9 bases between them. CDR1 and CDR2 (germline): MGHRA, YSYEKL. The CDR3 consists of 13 residues. The CDR3 loop is CASSQAGANTQYF. CDR3 sequence (DNA): TGCGCCAGCAGCCAAGCAGGGGCTAATACGCAGTATTTT.

CDR3 region: CASSITTSNTEAFF. As DNA, the CDR3 is TGTGCCAGTAGTATCACGACATCGAACACTGAAGCTTTCTTT. The J gene is TRBJ1-1, the V gene TRBV19, with no clear D. The CDR3 consists of 14 residues. Germline assignment: CDR1 LNHDA and CDR2 SQIVND (reference sequence). Trimming removed 3 bases at V and 1 base at J, with 9 bases between.

The chain employs TRBV11-3 and TRBJ2-2; the D is unclear. CDR1 and CDR2 from the germline V gene are SGHNT and YENEEA. This CDR3 has 14 amino acids. Trimming shortened V by 3 bases and J by 2 bases, and 7 bases separated the two germline ends. Here the CDR3 DNA reads TGTGCCAGCAGCTTCGGCGCTAACACCGGGGAGCTGTTTTTT. This gives the protein CASSFGANTGELFF.

This chain uses TRBV6-5 with TRBJ2-7, with 7 positions matching TRBD1. The germline CDR1 and CDR2 sequences are MNHEY and SVGAGI. This CDR3 has 14 residues. J lost 0 bases, V lost 6 bases, and 5 bases had no gene match. The CDR3 region is CASRVRDSSYEQYF. In nucleotides, the CDR3 is TGTGCCAGCAGAGTCCGGGACAGCTCCTACGAGCAGTACTTC.

The chain is built from TRBV7-9 and TRBJ1-2; 8 bases align to TRBD1. The junction had 9 bases not matched to a gene; V was cut back by 5 bases and J by 1 base. The CDR3 has 16 residues. The germline gives CDR1 SEHNR, CDR2 FQNEAQ (reference sequence). The CDR3 loop is CASSPSGTGVNYGYTF. The CDR3 bases are TGTGCCAGCAGCCCCTCAGGGACAGGTGTTAACTATGGCTACACCTTC.

This chain joins TRBV28 and TRBJ2-2; no reliable D call. The V and J ends lost 4 bases and 6 bases respectively, with 9 bases between them. CDR1 is MDHEN, CDR2 SYDVKM, per germline. The CDR3 has 13 amino acids. In nucleotides, the CDR3 is TGTGCCAGCAGTTCGGCCCCGCCCGGGGAGCTGTTTTTT. It specifies CASSSAPPGELFF.

The chain is built from TRBV9 and TRBJ2-2, with D possibly being TRBD2 (6 bases). Germline assignment: CDR1 SGDLS and CDR2 YYNGEE. The CDR3 covers 15 residues. V was cut by 2 bases and J by 6 bases, with 14 bases left in between. CDR3 protein: CASSVDGRGAGELFF. The CDR3 coding sequence is TGTGCCAGCAGCGTTGACGGGAGAGGAGCCGGGGAGCTGTTTTTT.

CDR3 protein: CASGVLQETQYF. In DNA form, the CDR3 reads TGCGCCAGCGGAGTTTTGCAAGAGACCCAGTACTTC. This sequence joins TRBV5-1 and TRBJ2-5; D remains ambiguous. Deletions cut 7 bases from V and 2 bases from J, with 9 bases between. CDR1 SGHRS and CDR2 YFSETQ come from the germline V gene. The CDR3 is 12 residues long.

This sequence joins TRBV5-6 and TRBJ2-7; D is possibly TRBD2 (6 bases). CDR1 and CDR2 (germline): SGHDT, YYEEEE. This CDR3 is 16 amino acids long. Trimming took off 0 bases at V and 5 bases at J, with 18 bases between the two ends. The CDR3 sequence: CASSLVSSGVGHEQYF. DNA for the CDR3: TGTGCCAGCAGCTTGGTTTCGTCGGGAGTCGGGCACGAGCAGTACTTC.

CDR3 bases: TGTGCCAGCAGCCAAAAGGCACAGATCTATGGCTACACCTTC. The encoded protein is CASSQKAQIYGYTF. V gene TRBV21-1 combines with J gene TRBJ1-2; the listed D gene, TRBD1, was not tested against the DNA. TRBV21-1 is classified as a pseudogene. The CDR3 length is 14 residues.

V is TRBV5-4 and J is TRBJ1-2, with D unclear. V lost 1 base, J lost 1 base, and 5 bases lay in between. The CDR3 covers 13 residues. Germline V gene sequence: CDR1 SGHNT, CDR2 YYREEE (reference sequence). The DNA of the CDR3 is TGTGCCAGCAGCTTGTGGAATAACTATGGCTACACCTTC. Its protein is CASSLWNNYGYTF.

The sample holds one count of this clone. The chain uses TRBV10-3 and TRBJ1-2, with D uncertain. The CDR3 totals 13 residues. Germline CDR1 and CDR2: ENHRY and SYGVKD. The V end was cut by 0 bases, the J end by 7 bases, with 9 bases between. The CDR3 nucleotides are TGTGCCATCAGTGAGTCGAGGGAATCTGGCTACACCTTC. It codes for CAISESRESGYTF.

This clone appeared once. V and J are TRBV10-1 and TRBJ2-5; D might be TRBD1 or TRBD2, each matching 5 bases. Trimming cost V 2 bases and J 4 bases, with 11 bases left between them. Germline CDR1 WNHNN, CDR2 SYGVQD (reference sequence). The CDR3 contains 14 residues. As DNA, the CDR3 is TGCGCCAGCAGTGAGGATCAGGGAGCAGAGACCCAGTACTTC. It codes for CASSEDQGAETQYF.

This clone was counted between two and nine times. The chain recombines TRBV28 with TRBJ1-1; D gene ambiguous. Germline loops: CDR1 MDHEN, CDR2 SYDVKM. The CDR3 is 11 residues long. Trimming stripped 6 bases from V and 5 bases from J, with 7 bases between. The CDR3 here is CASRRFTEAFF. Here the CDR3 DNA reads TGTGCCAGCAGACGCTTTACTGAAGCTTTCTTT.

The CDR3 DNA sequence: TGTGCCAGCAGTGAATGGGCAGGGAGGGGCACTGAAGCTTTCTTT. Encoded protein: CASSEWAGRGTEAFF. This chain joins TRBV6-1 and TRBJ1-1, with a weak D call TRBD1 (5 bases). Germline CDR1 MNHNS, CDR2 SASEGT. This CDR3 contains 15 residues. Trimming stripped 2 bases from V and 4 bases from J, with 14 bases between.

This clone was observed once. J is TRBJ1-2 and V is TRBV10-3; D call uncertain. CDR3 size: 10 residues. Germline assignment: CDR1 ENHRY and CDR2 SYGVKD. Trimming removed 6 bases at V and 5 bases at J, with 4 bases between. This chain's CDR3 is CAIREYGYTF. The CDR3 region has the DNA TGTGCCATCAGGGAATATGGCTACACCTTC.

This rearrangement joins TRBV5-4 to TRBJ2-5, with 9 bases identical to TRBD2. V lost 4 bases, J lost 5 bases, and 6 bases stayed unmatched. The CDR3 contains 14 residues. Per germline, CDR1 SGHNT and CDR2 YYREEE (reference sequence). The CDR3 nucleotides are TGTGCCAGCAGCGGGGGACTAGCTACGGAGACCCAGTACTTC. Amino acids: CASSGGLATETQYF.

The J gene is TRBJ2-5, the V gene TRBV14, with D possibly matching TRBD2 (7 bases). V shed 4 bases and J shed 4 bases, with 19 bases lying between them. From germline, CDR1 is SGHDN and CDR2 FVKESK. CDR3 size: 16 residues. The CDR3 DNA reads as TGTGCCAGCAGCCCCCTAAGGGGGGGCCCCCCAGAGACCCAGTACTTC. This codes for CASSPLRGGPPETQYF. The whole variable domain, remainder taken from reference TRBV14 and TRBJ2-5, is EAGVTQFPSHSVIEKGQTVTLRCDPISGHDNLYWYRRVMGKEIKFLLHFVKESKQDESGMPNNRFLAERTGGTYSTLKVQPAELEDSGVYFCASSPLRGGPPETQYFGPGTRLLVL.

The chain couples TRBV5-1 to TRBJ2-5; the D gene could be TRBD1 or TRBD2 (5 bases each). The CDR3 totals 16 residues. Germline V lookup: CDR1 SGHRS, CDR2 YFSETQ. The germline V and J ends were trimmed by 4 bases and 5 bases, with 21 bases remaining between them. The CDR3 loop reads CASSPTVMRGAETQYF. As DNA, the CDR3 is TGCGCCAGCAGCCCGACCGTGATGAGGGGCGCGGAGACCCAGTACTTC.

A remark on this clone: The sample has other DNA sequences that encode this CDR3 too. The rearrangement uses TRBV5-8 and TRBJ1-2; 8 nucleotides agree with TRBD1. Germline-derived CDR1 and CDR2 are SGHTS and YDEGEE. This CDR3 is built from 17 residues. The ends lost 1 base at V and 2 bases at J; junction bases unmatched: 10. The CDR3 here is CASSLRQGAGGNYGYTF. The CDR3 DNA is TGTGCCAGCAGCTTGAGGCAGGGGGCCGGTGGCAACTATGGCTACACCTTC.

The chain combines TRBV28 with TRBJ1-2, with unresolved D. V was trimmed by 2 bases and J by 7 bases, leaving 8 bases between them. This CDR3 has 12 residues. Germline-derived CDR1 and CDR2 are MDHEN and SYDVKM. The CDR3 spells CASSLVYGGYTF. CDR3 nucleotides: TGTGCCAGCAGTTTAGTGTATGGTGGCTACACCTTC.

The chain is built from TRBV7-2 and TRBJ2-3; TRBD2 matches at 8 bases. Per the germline V gene, CDR1 is SGHTA and CDR2 is FQGNSA. J was trimmed by 6 bases and V by 7 bases; bases with no gene match: 9. The CDR3 is 14 residues long. The CDR3 bases are TGTGCCAGCACCGGGGGGGTCCCTCAGGATACGCAGTATTTT. Its protein is CASTGGVPQDTQYF. The whole variable domain, filled in from reference TRBV7-2 and TRBJ2-3, reads GAGVSQSPSNKVTEKGKDVELRCDPISGHTALYWYRQSLGQGLEFLIYFQGNSAPDKSGLPSDRFSAERTGGSVSTLTIQRTQQEDSAVYLCASTGGVPQDTQYFGPGTRLTVL.

This chain connects TRBV19 to TRBJ2-5; D may match TRBD1 or TRBD2 (5 bases each). Deletions cut 5 bases from V and 0 bases from J, with 7 bases between. Germline-derived CDR1 and CDR2 are LNHDA and SQIVND (reference sequence). CDR3 length equals 13 residues. The CDR3 nucleotides read TGTGCCAGTAGTCGGGGCCACCAAGAGACCCAGTACTTC. Translation gives CASSRGHQETQYF. The full variable domain, its missing parts supplied by reference TRBV19 and TRBJ2-5, is DGGITQSPKYLFRKEGQNVTLSCEQNLNHDAMYWYRQDPGQGLRLIYYSQIVNDFQKGDIAEGYSVSREKKESFPLTVTSAQKNPTAFYLCASSRGHQETQYFGPGTRLLVL.

This clone came up once. The chain is built from TRBV5-1 and TRBJ1-1, with D perhaps TRBD1 (5 bases). V lost 0 bases and J 4 bases, leaving 13 bases between the germline ends. CDR3 length: 15 amino acids. Per the germline V gene, CDR1 is SGHRS and CDR2 is YFSETQ. The CDR3 spells CASSLVFRGATEAFF. In nucleotides, the CDR3 is TGCGCCAGCAGCTTGGTGTTTAGGGGTGCCACTGAAGCTTTCTTT.